The 16 T cell receptor beta chains below were found in one sample sequenced in a study of blood T cell repertoires in COVID-19 (TCRdb year 2020). The protocol used for the library was the immunoSEQ multiplex PCR assay. TCRdb took over this immuneACCESS table, retaining in-frame rearrangements with V and J assigned. Such tables are incomplete; in checked studies, under half of the missing clones stem from an unresolved V gene, and the remainder is unexplained. For this sample there are approximately 30,000 clones; around 92% appear just once. 0.55% of the sample belongs to the ten largest clones. The sequenced sample consisted of peripheral blood. The receptors come from a woman aged 40 to 50 with active or convalescent COVID-19.

The chain recombines TRBV5-6 with TRBJ1-2, with D possibly TRBD1 on 6 matching bases. Trimming removed 5 bases from V and 3 bases from J, with 14 bases in between. CDR1 is SGHDT and CDR2 is YYEEEE in the germline V gene. This CDR3 comprises 14 residues. The CDR3 nucleotides are TGTGCCAGCAGTTCCCGACAGGACTACTATGGCTACACCTTC. This encodes CASSSRQDYYGYTF.

The V and J genes are TRBV6-6 and TRBJ1-1; 7 nucleotides match TRBD1. Germline V lookup: CDR1 MNHNY, CDR2 SVGAGI (reference sequence). Trimming cost V 2 bases and J 8 bases; bases outside gene matches: 2. This CDR3 spans 12 amino acids. The CDR3 nucleotides read TGTGCCAGCAGTTACGACAGGGCCGAAGCTTTCTTT. Amino acids: CASSYDRAEAFF.

This chain connects TRBV5-6 to TRBJ1-5; maybe TRBD1 (5 bases). Germline V lookup: CDR1 SGHDT, CDR2 YYEEEE. V shed 3 bases and J shed 6 bases, with 16 bases lying between them. The CDR3 length is 15 residues. The CDR3 bases are TGTGCCAGCAGCTCTCATTGGGCAGGGATTCAGCCCCAGCATTTT. Protein sequence: CASSSHWAGIQPQHF.

This chain connects TRBV6-6 to TRBJ2-1; 7 positions match TRBD2. The CDR3 covers 12 residues. V lost 6 bases, J lost 9 bases, and 5 bases stayed unmatched. CDR1 MNHNY and CDR2 SVGAGI come from the germline V gene (reference sequence). The CDR3 DNA reads TGTGCCAGCAGAACCACTAGCGTTGAGCAGTTCTTC. Protein sequence: CASRTTSVEQFF.

The V gene is TRBV4-1, the J gene TRBJ2-7, with D perhaps TRBD1 (6 bases). Germline V gene sequence: CDR1 MGHRA, CDR2 YSYEKL. Trimming stripped 4 bases from V and 1 base from J, with 11 bases between. This CDR3 contains 14 residues. CDR3 bases: TGCGCCAGCAGCCTACGACAGGCGTCCTACGAGCAGTACTTC. The encoded protein is CASSLRQASYEQYF.

V gene TRBV2 combines with J gene TRBJ2-3; 12 nucleotides match TRBD2. J lost 2 bases, V lost 6 bases, and 9 bases had no gene match. Germline loops: CDR1 SNHLY, CDR2 FYNNEI. The CDR3 is made up of 17 amino acids. This CDR3 reads CASRPRLAGALTDTQYF. The CDR3 DNA is TGTGCCAGCAGGCCTAGACTAGCGGGGGCCCTCACAGATACGCAGTATTTT.

As for this clone: Relative to the germline gene, one junction end is altered; a read error may explain this. The CDR3: CASSPRTTQETQYF. DNA for the CDR3: TGTGCTAGCAGCCCGCGGACAACCCAAGAGACCCAGTACTTC. This chain connects TRBV7-7 to TRBJ2-5; tentative D call: TRBD1 (5 bases). CDR1 is SSHAT and CDR2 is FNYEAQ in the germline V gene (reference sequence). The CDR3 length is 14 residues.

The chain is built from TRBV9 and TRBJ1-2, with 8 bases lining up with TRBD1. This CDR3 has 15 amino acids. Unmatched junction bases numbered 7, after V lost 3 bases and J lost 3 bases. The germline CDR1 and CDR2 sequences are SGDLS and YYNGEE. CDR3 region: CASSDRDRQYYGYTF. The CDR3 nucleotides read TGTGCCAGCAGCGATCGGGACAGGCAGTACTATGGCTACACCTTC.

This clone has only one observation. The chain recombines TRBV9 with TRBJ2-7; 8 positions agree with TRBD1. V gave up 3 bases and J gave up 9 bases; unmatched junction bases: 8. CDR1 and CDR2 from the germline V gene are SGDLS and YYNGEE. The length of the CDR3 is 13 residues. This chain's CDR3 is CASSGGQGRGQYF. The CDR3 DNA reads TGTGCCAGCAGCGGAGGACAGGGCCGCGGGCAGTACTTC.

The V and J genes are TRBV5-4 and TRBJ2-7; maybe TRBD2 (6 bases). Per the germline V gene, CDR1 is SGHNT and CDR2 is YYREEE (reference sequence). The CDR3 is 14 residues long. V lost 4 bases, J lost 4 bases, and 15 bases lay in between. The CDR3: CASSGPSGLYEQYF. The CDR3 region has the DNA TGTGCCAGCAGCGGACCGAGCGGGTTATACGAGCAGTACTTC.

V usage is TRBV28 and J usage is TRBJ1-1; D might be TRBD1 (5 bases). Germline loops: CDR1 MDHEN, CDR2 SYDVKM. The CDR3 is 13 residues long. V was trimmed by 5 bases and J by 11 bases, leaving 18 bases between them. As DNA, the CDR3 is TGTGCCAGCAGTCCATCGGCCGCCGGGGGGGCTTTCTTT. Translating it yields CASSPSAAGGAFF.

The J gene is TRBJ2-1, the V gene TRBV27, with TRBD2 matching 9 bases. The V gene's germline CDR1 is MNHEY and CDR2 SMNVEV (reference sequence). J was trimmed by 0 bases and V by 0 bases; bases with no gene match: 3. The CDR3 extends over 17 amino acids. The CDR3 sequence: CASSLSSSGVSYNEQFF. DNA for the CDR3: TGTGCCAGCAGTTTATCGTCTAGCGGGGTCTCCTACAATGAGCAGTTCTTC.

The chain carries TRBV29-1 and TRBJ2-1; the match to TRBD1 covers 8 bases. The CDR3 sequence is 14 residues long. CDR1 and CDR2 from the germline V gene are SQVTM and ANQGSEA. V lost 3 bases to trimming and J lost 7 bases; unmatched junction nucleotides: 8. The CDR3 nucleotides read TGCAGCGTTGAGAGAGGTGACAGGGGTAATGAGCAGTTCTTC. Its translation: CSVERGDRGNEQFF.

Comment on this clone: Mismatch with germline at one junction end may stem from a read error. V is TRBV7-7 and J is TRBJ2-3; 7 bases line up with TRBD2. The CDR3 totals 15 residues. Germline V CDR1 and CDR2: SSHAT, FNYEAQ (reference sequence). CDR3 in amino acids: CASSPGGGGTDTQYF. The CDR3 DNA sequence: TGTGCTAGCAGCCCTGGGGGGGGAGGCACAGATACGCAGTATTTT.

This clone came up once. This chain uses TRBV19 with TRBJ1-5; 9 bases are shared with TRBD1. CDR3 length: 13 amino acids. Germline V gene lookup returns CDR1 LNHDA and CDR2 SQIVND (reference sequence). After removal of 8 bases from V and 5 bases from J, the junction contained 4 bases not matched to a gene. CDR3 protein: CASGGQGHQPQHF. DNA of the CDR3: TGTGCCAGTGGGGGACAGGGCCATCAGCCCCAGCATTTT.

The chain joins TRBV19 to TRBJ1-1; 9 nucleotides align to TRBD1. Per germline, CDR1 LNHDA and CDR2 SQIVND (reference sequence). V trimming: 2 bases; J trimming: 5 bases; junction bases outside the gene matches: 12. CDR3 length: 17 amino acids. The CDR3 DNA sequence: TGTGCCAGTAGTATACTTGGGGCGGGGACAGGGTTGACTGAAGCTTTCTTT. Translated, it gives CASSILGAGTGLTEAFF.